A single sample gave rise to the 6 T cell receptor beta chains below, sequenced in a study of T cell changes during pregnancy in multiple sclerosis. Assay: immunoSEQ multiplex PCR; the TCRdb copy retains only in-frame clones and omits some. Altogether over 45,000 clones are present, about 90% being singletons, with the ten largest covering around 0.57%. This specimen was CD4+ T cells from peripheral blood mononuclear cells, taken in the first trimester of pregnancy. The receptors here all came from a female donor with multiple sclerosis, enrolled in a pregnancy study.

This clone turned up a few times. This sequence joins TRBV27 and TRBJ1-6, with a tentative D call TRBD1 (6 bases). The CDR3 has 16 amino acids. Germline V CDR1 and CDR2: MNHEY, SMNVEV (reference sequence). V was pared by 2 bases and J by 5 bases, with 13 bases between. CDR3 coding DNA: TGTGCCAGCAGTTTACAGCGGGACACCGATAATTCACCCCTCCACTTT. Protein product: CASSLQRDTDNSPLHF.

The rearrangement links TRBV18 to TRBJ1-5; 9 nucleotides line up with TRBD1. V lost 3 bases, J lost 6 bases, and 3 bases stayed unmatched. Germline CDR1 and CDR2: KGHSH and LQKENI. The CDR3 contains 14 residues. The CDR3 spells CASSPGQGTQPQHF. The CDR3 coding sequence is TGTGCCAGCTCACCGGGACAGGGAACTCAGCCCCAGCATTTT.

The table lists this clone with a few counts. This chain connects TRBV6-1 to TRBJ1-6; D is unresolved. There are 12 residues in the CDR3. Germline V gene sequence: CDR1 MNHNS, CDR2 SASEGT. Deletions cut 4 bases from V and 5 bases from J, with 3 bases between. CDR3 coding DNA: TGTGCCAGCAGTGTCGATAATTCACCCCTCCACTTT. Its translation: CASSVDNSPLHF.

The chain joins TRBV4-1 to TRBJ2-7, with 8 bases aligning to TRBD1. CDR1 MGHRA and CDR2 YSYEKL come from the germline V gene. The CDR3 length is 15 residues. V shed 2 bases, J shed 1 base, and the junction held 4 bases outside the gene matches. The CDR3 sequence is CASSQPGQGSYEQYF. The CDR3 coding sequence is TGCGCCAGCAGCCAACCCGGACAGGGATCCTACGAGCAGTACTTC.

This clone was detected only once. The chain couples TRBV11-3 to TRBJ1-5; a weak D match, TRBD1 (5 bases). With 0 bases removed from V and 7 bases from J, the gap between germline ends came to 19 bases. This CDR3 region has 17 residues. Germline V gene lookup returns CDR1 SGHNT and CDR2 YENEEA. CDR3 sequence (DNA): TGTGCCAGCAGCTTAGATGCGGGGCGCAGAATGACCCAGCCCCAGCATTTT. Protein sequence: CASSLDAGRRMTQPQHF.

The chain couples TRBV29-1 to TRBJ2-7; tentatively, D is TRBD2 (5 bases). Between the trimmed V and J ends, which lost 6 bases and 1 base, there was a span of 13 bases. The CDR3 length is 13 residues. CDR1 is SQVTM, CDR2 ANQGSEA, per germline. DNA for the CDR3: TGCAGCGTCGCGGCCCGGGGTTCCTACGAGCAGTACTTC. Translating it yields CSVAARGSYEQYF.